This TCR beta chain was found in a study of T-cell memory formation after mild COVID-19. As for the study in general: Among the donors, TCR clusters were largely specific to each donor.

This clonotype occurred many times. Its antigen is unidentified. 5'RACE with constant-segment primers yielded barcoded, UMI-tagged TCR alpha and TCR beta cDNA libraries. TCRdb used MiXCR to reprocess the 5' RACE reads, holding one entry per CDR3 protein. Here the sample spans around 34,000 distinct CDR3 sequences, 7.7% being singletons. The study's findings and limits: CD4+ contracting clones lay mainly in CM and EM, CD8+ ones in EMRA. SARS-CoV-2 specificity of second-wave clones peaking day 37 was unconfirmed.

Germline V gene lookup returns CDR1 SGHDN and CDR2 FVKESK. Trimming cost V 4 bases and J 5 bases, with 15 bases left between them. The CDR3 consists of 15 residues. Source material: PBMCs or a T cell subset sorted from them (not recorded which). This clonotype was obtained from a young man who had mild COVID-19 (a few samples of this study predate the infection). Cell type and time point are not known. The J gene is TRBJ2-1, the V gene TRBV14; D perhaps matches TRBD2 (6 bases). CDR3 coding DNA: TGTGCCAGCAGCCCCACTGGGACTTCCCACAATGAGCAGTTCTTC. It yields the protein CASSPTGTSHNEQFF.